The source of this T cell receptor beta chain is a study of T cell responses to AZD1222 COVID-19 vaccine. The table came from immunoSEQ multiplex PCR; TCRdb's copy has only in-frame clones and leaves some out. The repertoire holds 100,000 to 120,000 clones, with roughly nine tenths as singletons. The study, taken as a whole, reports: Clonal diversity was possibly underestimated; the donors were predominantly white British and more often female. CD4 TCRs associated with vaccination spanned spike, dominating at 160-218 and 743-854.

With respect to this clone: Its target is not known.

Per germline, CDR1 LNHDA and CDR2 SQIVND (reference sequence). V was pared by 1 base and J by 1 base, with 7 bases between. The CDR3 runs 14 residues. The V and J genes are TRBV19 and TRBJ1-1, with D tentatively TRBD1 (5 bases). The input for sequencing was peripheral blood, taken 28 days after the second AZD1222 dose. This TCR was recovered from an adult who received the AZD1222 COVID-19 vaccine. As DNA, the CDR3 is TGTGCCAGTAGTATAGGACAGACGAACACTGAAGCTTTCTTT. This translates into CASSIGQTNTEAFF.